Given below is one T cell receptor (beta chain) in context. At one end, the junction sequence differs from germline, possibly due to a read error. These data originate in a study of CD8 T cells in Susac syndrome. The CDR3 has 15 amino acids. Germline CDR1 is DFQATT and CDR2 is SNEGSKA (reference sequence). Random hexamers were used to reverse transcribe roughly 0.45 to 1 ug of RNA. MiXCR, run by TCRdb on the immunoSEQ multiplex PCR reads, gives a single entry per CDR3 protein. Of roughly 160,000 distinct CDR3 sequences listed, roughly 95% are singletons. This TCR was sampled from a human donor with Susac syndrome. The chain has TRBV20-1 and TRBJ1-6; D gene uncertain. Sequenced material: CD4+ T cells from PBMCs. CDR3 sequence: CSASTHEAYTSPLHF. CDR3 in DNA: TGCAGTGCTAGTACCCACGAAGCCTATACTTCACCCCTCCACTTT.